This T cell receptor beta chain was sequenced during a study of Ad26.COV2.S vaccination and SARS-CoV-2 variants (dated by TCRdb to the early 2020s). About the full investigation: Vaccine-arm donors were drawn from COV1001, a multicentre, randomized, double-blind, placebo-controlled phase I-IIa trial of Ad26.COV2.S in healthy adults. Sequencing of the TCRbeta repertoire served to evaluate the specificity and breadth of SARS-CoV-2-reactive T cell receptors following Ad26.COV2.S vaccination. Investigators remained blinded to trial group allocation during experiments and outcome assessment. Ad26.COV2.S was given intramuscularly at 5x10^10 or 1x10^11 viral particles, as a single shot or as two shots 56 days apart. Participants in the trial were split at random into five groups of five each, receiving low-dose or high-dose Ad26.COV2.S once or twice, or else placebo on both occasions. The TCR-sequenced set comprised approximately 30 samples: about 19 Ad26.COV2.S vaccine recipients, 5 placebo recipients and 8 SARS-CoV-2 convalescent individuals.

The immunoSEQ Assay was used to sequence TCRbeta CDR3 regions. After extraction, genomic DNA underwent amplification by bias-controlled multiplex PCR, followed by high-throughput sequencing. The authors' pipeline ran thus. To quantify the absolute abundance of every unique TCRbeta CDR3 region, sequences were collapsed and filtered. T cell fraction was estimated by normalization of TCRbeta template counts to usable DNA, with usable DNA being measured through amplification of reference genes present in all nucleated cells. Repertoire TCRs were annotated as SARS-CoV-2-specific when V gene, CDR3 amino acid sequence and J gene were exactly matched to a known reactive TCR set. The reference SARS-CoV-2 TCR set was derived from MIRA and filtered for enrichment in COVID-19-positive ImmuneCODE repertoires, a step that removed public or cross-reactive TCRs. Using the MIRA antigens, annotated TCRs were further analysed by specific ORF or by position within an ORF. Breadth was defined as annotated unique rearrangements over total unique productive rearrangements; depth was the summed frequency of those rearrangements. Two-sided Wilcoxon rank-sum tests were used to compare TCR breadth between groups. This immuneACCESS table, as held by TCRdb, lists in-frame sequences with V and J called but not all clones. Of the missing ones, under half trace to an unresolved V gene in checked studies; the others have no known cause. The DNA gave D and trimming, while V, J and clone size come from that table. This sample comprises 350,000 to 600,000 clones, roughly nine tenths of them detected only once. The ten largest clones add up to 1.7% of the sample.

CDR1 and CDR2 (MGHDK, SYGVNS) derive from the germline V gene. The CDR3 starts with the cysteine, ends with the phenylalanine, and has 17 residues. Just the 51-base CDR3 DNA is kept, in frame starting at base 1. The junction carries 19 bases between V and J, which are trimmed by 5 bases and 5 bases respectively. What the research found in general, with its limitations: The authors noted that the TCR breadth and depth analyses may have underestimated total T cell responses. The study lacked the statistical power to compare responses across vaccine doses or regimens. Compared with placebo recipients, Ad26.COV2.S recipients showed higher spike-specific TCR breadth (P = 0.0014). Non-spike TCR breadth was comparable between vaccine and placebo recipients, consistent with the vaccine containing only spike. After vaccination, spike-specific CD8+ and CD4+ T cell responses were reported to show substantial breadth.

Of note for this clone: Its recognized antigen is unknown. Base qualities are not provided; no much larger clone lies one nucleotide away.

Per the publication, the treatment or condition label means: approximately 18 received Ad26.COV2.S at low or high dose, single or two shots; 5 received placebo; per-sample allocation not given. Repertoires of vaccine and placebo recipients were sequenced from samples collected on day 63 after the first injection. Between 29 July and 7 August 2020, Cohort 1b enrolled about 27 adults aged 18-55 years at one site in Boston, USA. As a vaccine, Ad26.COV2.S was a replication-incompetent adenovirus type 26 vector that expressed a prefusion-stabilized SARS-CoV-2 spike protein derived from the original Wuhan strain.

The receptor comes from a person aged 18-65 years who received the Ad26.COV2.S COVID-19 vaccine or a placebo. The chain is assembled from TRBV25-1 and TRBJ1-6; the D gene cannot be resolved reliably. The source was peripheral blood, collected in a trial of Ad26.COV2.S vaccine versus placebo. The encoded CDR3 is CASSKHSWGRNNSPLHF. The nucleotide sequence is given as TGTGCCAGCAGTAAGCACAGTTGGGGTAGGAATAATTCACCCCTCCACTTT.